Presented here are 28 T cell receptor beta chains from one specimen sequenced in a study of shared clonotypes between healthy human individuals. CD8 cells classed as naive were CD45RO-negative and positively selected for CCR7, excluding terminally differentiated effector memory CD45RA+ cells. Clones were sequenced by immunoSEQ multiplex PCR, and TCRdb holds only the in-frame ones, with some missing. In the table there are some 2,000,000 clones, over 85% of which are singletons. Sequenced material: naive CD8+ T cells sorted from blood. These receptors were collected from a man aged 18 to 35 in good health.

The chain combines TRBV7-9 with TRBJ1-1; no clear D. Germline-derived CDR1 and CDR2 are SEHNR and FQNEAQ (reference sequence). The CDR3 totals 16 residues. The V end lost 7 bases, the J end lost 0 bases, and 18 bases lay between the germline ends. The CDR3 bases are TGTGCCAGCACCCCGATCCCACTCCGAATGAACACTGAAGCTTTCTTT. This sequence encodes CASTPIPLRMNTEAFF.

Regarding this clone: This same CDR3 is encoded by further DNA sequences in the sample. CDR3 DNA: TGTGCCAGCAGTTACTCGGAGGGGAGGACTGAAGCTTTCTTT. This gives the protein CASSYSEGRTEAFF. The rearrangement links TRBV6-5 to TRBJ1-1, with TRBD1 as a possible D gene (5 bases). This CDR3 is built from 14 residues. Trimming shortened V by 0 bases and J by 5 bases, and 10 bases separated the two germline ends. Per germline, CDR1 MNHEY and CDR2 SVGAGI.

A single count supports this clone. The V gene is TRBV6-6, the J gene TRBJ2-7, with TRBD1 identical over 8 bases. The CDR3 consists of 13 residues. Per germline, CDR1 MNHNY and CDR2 SVGAGI (reference sequence). V shed 6 bases and J 2 bases; nucleotides not matched to a gene: 3. The CDR3: CASSSDRAYEQYF. Written as DNA, the CDR3 is TGTGCCAGCAGCTCGGACAGGGCCTACGAGCAGTACTTC.

CDR3 nucleotide sequence: TGTGCCAGCAGCGGCCGGGACAGTTATGGGTCAGATACGCAGTATTTT. Its protein is CASSGRDSYGSDTQYF. The chain couples TRBV4-2 to TRBJ2-3; 7 bases match TRBD1. V lost 5 bases to trimming and J lost 4 bases; unmatched junction nucleotides: 12. Germline lookup yields CDR1 LGHNA and CDR2 YNFKEQ. This CDR3 has 16 amino acids.

Details on this clone: Within the sample, other DNA sequences also encode this same CDR3. This chain connects TRBV5-5 to TRBJ1-1; D uncertain. Trimming took off 0 bases at V and 0 bases at J, with 3 bases between the two ends. Germline loops: CDR1 SGHKS, CDR2 YYEKEE (reference sequence). This CDR3 has 13 amino acids. CDR3 in DNA: TGTGCCAGCAGCTTGGGGGTGAACACTGAAGCTTTCTTT. Its translation: CASSLGVNTEAFF.

This clone was seen only once. The chain uses TRBV7-9 and TRBJ2-1; TRBD1 agrees at 10 bases. V lost 4 bases to trimming and J lost 8 bases; unmatched junction nucleotides: 5. There are 14 residues in the CDR3. Germline V gene lookup returns CDR1 SEHNR and CDR2 FQNEAQ (reference sequence). The CDR3 spells CASSSGQGLDEQFF. DNA of the CDR3: TGTGCCAGCAGCTCGGGACAGGGGCTGGATGAGCAGTTCTTC.

Concerning this clone: Other DNA variants within this sample encode the same CDR3. The chain is built from TRBV27 and TRBJ2-6, with 9 bases matching TRBD1. Germline V gene lookup returns CDR1 MNHEY and CDR2 SMNVEV (reference sequence). Losses at the gene ends were 5 bases for V and 1 base for J; bases not matched to a gene: 3. The CDR3 spans 16 residues. Written as DNA, the CDR3 is TGTGCCAGCAGTCGGACAGGGGTTTCTGGGGCCAACGTCCTGACTTTC. Its translation is CASSRTGVSGANVLTF. Based on the CDR3 plus reference TRBV27 and TRBJ2-6, the full variable domain is EAQVTQNPRYLITVTGKKLTVTCSQNMNHEYMSWYRQDPGLGLRQIYYSMNVEVTDKGDVPEGYKVSRKEKRNFPLILESPSPNQTSLYFCASSRTGVSGANVLTFGAGSRLTVL.

The rearrangement links TRBV10-3 to TRBJ2-3; 11 bases line up with TRBD1. The trim removed 8 bases at V and 4 bases at J, leaving 5 bases unmatched. Germline V gene sequence: CDR1 ENHRY, CDR2 SYGVKD. This CDR3 is built from 14 residues. The CDR3 sequence is CAIWTGGNADTQYF. In DNA, the CDR3 is TGTGCCATCTGGACAGGGGGCAACGCAGATACGCAGTATTTT.

This chain joins TRBV9 and TRBJ1-2; D possibly corresponds to TRBD1 (5 bases). This CDR3 contains 17 residues. The germline V and J ends were trimmed by 0 bases and 3 bases, with 18 bases remaining between them. Germline loops: CDR1 SGDLS, CDR2 YYNGEE. This CDR3 reads CASSVDFGPPGDYGYTF. The CDR3 DNA is TGTGCCAGCAGCGTAGACTTCGGCCCGCCGGGGGACTATGGCTACACCTTC. Supplemented by reference TRBV9 and TRBJ1-2, the full variable domain reads DSGVTQTPKHLITATGQRVTLRCSPRSGDLSVYWYQQSLDQGLQFLIQYYNGEERAKGNILERFSAQQFPDLHSELNLSSLELGDSALYFCASSVDFGPPGDYGYTFGSGTRLTVV.

This clone came up once. The CDR3 here is CASSSLPLAGGPYEQFF. CDR3 DNA: TGTGCCAGCAGTTCCCTGCCCCTAGCGGGAGGGCCTTATGAGCAGTTCTTC. The V gene is TRBV27, the J gene TRBJ2-1; the match to TRBD2 covers 12 bases. CDR3 length: 17 amino acids. Germline V lookup: CDR1 MNHEY, CDR2 SMNVEV (reference sequence). Trimming at V came to 4 bases and at J to 8 bases, leaving 12 bases not matched to a gene.

The chain joins TRBV4-1 to TRBJ2-7; TRBD2 agrees at 10 bases. The CDR3 runs to 16 residues. Germline V gene lookup returns CDR1 MGHRA and CDR2 YSYEKL. The V gene end was trimmed by 2 bases and the J gene end by 4 bases; junction bases not matched to a gene: 8. CDR3 sequence reads: CASSQLAGEVSYEQYF. DNA for the CDR3: TGCGCCAGCAGCCAACTAGCGGGAGAAGTCAGTTACGAGCAGTACTTC.

In regard to this clone: This specimen includes other DNA sequences encoding the same CDR3. This chain connects TRBV20-1 to TRBJ2-1, with TRBD2 as a possible D gene (5 bases). Deletions cut 6 bases from V and 4 bases from J, with 7 bases between. The CDR3 has 11 residues. The germline V gene has CDR1 DFQATT and CDR2 SNEGSKA (reference sequence). CDR3 residues: CSAGEYNEQFF. CDR3 bases: TGCAGTGCGGGAGAATACAATGAGCAGTTCTTC.

A word on this clone: A read error may account for a junction end that differs from germline. The V call is TRBV7-2, the J call TRBJ2-1; 8 bases line up with TRBD2. The CDR3 loop spans 13 amino acids. From germline, CDR1 is SGHTA and CDR2 FQGNSA. Written as DNA, the CDR3 is TGTGCCAGCAGCTTAGCGCCGGGAGGGCCCTTGATCTTC. It codes for CASSLAPGGPLIF.

The chain is built from TRBV5-1 and TRBJ1-1, with TRBD1 as a possible D gene (5 bases). This CDR3 comprises 21 residues. Trimming left V 0 bases short and J 1 base short, with 28 bases between. Germline V gives CDR1 SGHRS, CDR2 YFSETQ. The CDR3 DNA reads TGCGCCAGCAGCTTGGCTTACCTCAGGGCTTTTCTTCAGGTGTGGAACACTGAAGCTTTCTTT. This encodes CASSLAYLRAFLQVWNTEAFF.

The CDR3 protein is CASRLVLGGNTEAFF. CDR3 in DNA: TGTGCCAGCAGACTAGTCCTAGGCGGGAACACTGAAGCTTTCTTT. This sequence joins TRBV14 and TRBJ1-1, with no clear D. Trimming stripped 6 bases from V and 1 base from J, with 15 bases between. This CDR3 comprises 15 residues. Germline-derived CDR1 and CDR2 are SGHDN and FVKESK.

As to this clone: In the same sample, other DNA sequences code for this CDR3. The gene calls are TRBV4-1 and TRBJ2-7, with 10 positions matching TRBD1. The CDR3 has 15 residues. V shed 0 bases, J shed 3 bases, and the junction held 2 bases outside the gene matches. CDR1 MGHRA and CDR2 YSYEKL come from the germline V gene. The CDR3 is CASSQDWTGGYEQYF. In DNA form, the CDR3 reads TGCGCCAGCAGCCAAGACTGGACAGGGGGCTACGAGCAGTACTTC.

Details on this clone: Other nucleotide sequences from this sample produce the same CDR3. The chain links TRBV28 to TRBJ2-3; the D gene is possibly TRBD2 (5 bases). Germline loops: CDR1 MDHEN, CDR2 SYDVKM. The germline V and J ends were trimmed by 2 bases and 5 bases, with 5 bases remaining between them. This CDR3 has 12 residues. Here the CDR3 reads CASSLRGDTQYF. The CDR3 nucleotides are TGTGCCAGCAGTTTACGGGGAGATACGCAGTATTTT.

CDR3 protein: CASSEFWGEGARYYEQYF. CDR3 nucleotides: TGTGCCAGCAGTGAATTTTGGGGGGAGGGGGCCAGGTACTACGAGCAGTACTTC. The chain carries TRBV6-1 and TRBJ2-7, with D perhaps given as TRBD1 or TRBD2 (7 bases each). The CDR3 loop spans 18 amino acids. Trimming left V 2 bases short and J 3 bases short, with 23 bases between. Germline CDR1 MNHNS, CDR2 SASEGT.

The rearrangement joins TRBV4-1 to TRBJ2-1, with D unclear. Per the germline V gene, CDR1 is MGHRA and CDR2 is YSYEKL. The CDR3 runs to 16 residues. The germline V and J ends were trimmed by 4 bases and 7 bases, with 20 bases remaining between them. In nucleotides, the CDR3 is TGCGCCAGCAGCCGAAGTGTTGGCCGGCTGGAGAATGAGCAGTTCTTC. Protein product: CASSRSVGRLENEQFF.

The chain links TRBV7-9 to TRBJ2-7; a weak D match, TRBD2 (7 bases). Germline CDR1 SEHNR, CDR2 FQNEAQ (reference sequence). With 3 bases removed from V and 7 bases from J, the gap between germline ends came to 22 bases. This CDR3 has 16 residues. This CDR3 reads CASSLVGAGAPREQYF. CDR3 DNA: TGTGCCAGCAGCTTGGTCGGTGCGGGGGCCCCGAGGGAGCAGTACTTC.

The chain recombines TRBV28 with TRBJ1-6; weak D call: TRBD1 (5 bases). The germline V gene encodes CDR1 MDHEN and CDR2 SYDVKM. Deletions cut 3 bases from V and 5 bases from J, with 17 bases between. This CDR3 comprises 17 residues. The CDR3 protein is CASSLGEYGVNNSPLHF. CDR3 DNA sequence: TGTGCCAGCAGTTTGGGGGAATATGGGGTTAATAATTCACCCCTCCACTTT.

The rearrangement uses TRBV6-1 and TRBJ2-1, with D possibly matching TRBD2 (5 bases). The germline V gene encodes CDR1 MNHNS and CDR2 SASEGT. The CDR3 sequence is 10 residues long. Trimming cost V 8 bases and J 8 bases, with 7 bases left between them. This CDR3 is CASEGHEQFF. The CDR3 nucleotides read TGTGCCAGCGAGGGCCATGAGCAGTTCTTC.

This chain links TRBV10-1 with TRBJ2-3; D not resolved. With 0 bases removed from V and 4 bases from J, the gap between germline ends came to 8 bases. CDR1 and CDR2 from the germline V gene are WNHNN and SYGVQD (reference sequence). The CDR3 spans 14 residues. The CDR3 here is CASSESGISDTQYF. CDR3 in DNA: TGCGCCAGCAGTGAGTCGGGTATATCAGATACGCAGTATTTT.

This rearrangement joins TRBV29-1 to TRBJ2-3; D is unclear. Trimming stripped 0 bases from V and 4 bases from J, with 14 bases between. The CDR3 loop spans 15 amino acids. Germline V gene lookup returns CDR1 SQVTM and CDR2 ANQGSEA. In nucleotides, the CDR3 is TGCAGCGTTGAAGATCCGGGTTCTTACCCAGATACGCAGTATTTT. This codes for CSVEDPGSYPDTQYF.

This clone was picked up one time. The chain couples TRBV11-2 to TRBJ1-2, with D perhaps TRBD1 (6 bases). The CDR3 contains 14 residues. Germline loops: CDR1 SGHAT, CDR2 FQNNGV. The V end was cut by 5 bases, the J end by 0 bases, with 10 bases between. CDR3 in DNA: TGTGCCAGCAGCCCCGACAGGACTAACTATGGCTACACCTTC. It codes for CASSPDRTNYGYTF.

The chain combines TRBV7-9 with TRBJ2-5; 7 nucleotides align to TRBD1. Germline CDR1 and CDR2: SEHNR and FQNEAQ (reference sequence). The CDR3 is 17 amino acids. V shed 4 bases, J shed 2 bases, and the junction held 13 bases outside the gene matches. The CDR3 here is CASSYLSTGRTQETQYF. DNA for the CDR3: TGTGCCAGCAGCTACCTATCGACAGGGCGGACACAAGAGACCCAGTACTTC.

The chain joins TRBV25-1 to TRBJ2-1; maybe TRBD2 (5 bases). The CDR3 has 10 residues. The V gene lost 5 bases and the J gene lost 9 bases, with 5 bases spanning the gap. In germline, CDR1 is MGHDK, CDR2 SYGVNS. The CDR3 reads CASSRGEQFF. CDR3 nucleotide sequence: TGTGCCAGCAGTCGGGGTGAGCAGTTCTTC.

The gene calls are TRBV28 and TRBJ2-1, with D possibly matching TRBD2 (6 bases). Germline-derived CDR1 and CDR2 are MDHEN and SYDVKM. Trimming took 1 base from V and 2 from J, leaving 9 bases between them. The CDR3 runs 15 residues. CDR3 region: CASSLSGVTYNEQFF. The CDR3 DNA reads as TGTGCCAGCAGTTTATCGGGAGTGACCTACAATGAGCAGTTCTTC.